This T cell receptor beta chain was sequenced during a study of blood T cells in healthy people across ages. PCR was performed a second time for about 7 to 11 cycles using a sample-barcoded 5' primer and a J-beta primer mix. From the 5' RACE reads, TCRdb called clonotypes with MiXCR, one entry per CDR3 protein. The repertoire holds about 700,000 distinct CDR3 sequences, 32% seen once, with 15% to 17% in the top ten. Study-wide points: The study lacked donor CMV status, which possibly confounded expanded clonotype changes.

Germline trimming cut 1 base from V and 2 bases from J; bases unmatched to any gene: 7. Germline CDR1 and CDR2: SEHNR and FQNEAQ (reference sequence). The length of the CDR3 is 18 residues. This clonotype was detected many times. Its target is unknown. The TCR comes from a woman at least 80 years old in good health. V usage is TRBV7-9 and J usage is TRBJ2-1; 11 nucleotides line up with TRBD2. The sequencing sample was made of blood. CDR3 DNA sequence: TGTGCCAGCAGCTTAGTAACTAGCGGGGGCCGACCCTACAATGAGCAGTTCTTC. It yields the protein CASSLVTSGGRPYNEQFF.